Here is one T cell receptor beta chain with its context. The sample originates from a study of blood T cells in healthy people across ages. The V and J ends lost 4 bases and 11 bases respectively, with 27 bases between them. CDR1 and CDR2 from the germline V gene are SGHDT and YYEEEE. The CDR3 length is 16 residues. A second PCR, run for about 6 to 12 cycles, used a sample-barcoded 5' primer plus a J-beta primer mix. TCRdb re-analysed the 5' RACE reads in MiXCR, keeping a single row per CDR3 protein. The sample gives more than 1.4 million distinct CDR3 sequences, approximately 38% of which show up once; approximately 7.9% is in the top ten.

This clonotype was obtained from a woman younger than 35 in good health. Sequenced sample: blood. This chain joins TRBV5-6 and TRBJ2-5, with D unresolved. CDR3 in DNA: TGTGCCAGCAGCCCTCGGCAGGCACTAAACTACGGGCAGCAGTACTTC. Amino acid sequence: CASSPRQALNYGQQYF.